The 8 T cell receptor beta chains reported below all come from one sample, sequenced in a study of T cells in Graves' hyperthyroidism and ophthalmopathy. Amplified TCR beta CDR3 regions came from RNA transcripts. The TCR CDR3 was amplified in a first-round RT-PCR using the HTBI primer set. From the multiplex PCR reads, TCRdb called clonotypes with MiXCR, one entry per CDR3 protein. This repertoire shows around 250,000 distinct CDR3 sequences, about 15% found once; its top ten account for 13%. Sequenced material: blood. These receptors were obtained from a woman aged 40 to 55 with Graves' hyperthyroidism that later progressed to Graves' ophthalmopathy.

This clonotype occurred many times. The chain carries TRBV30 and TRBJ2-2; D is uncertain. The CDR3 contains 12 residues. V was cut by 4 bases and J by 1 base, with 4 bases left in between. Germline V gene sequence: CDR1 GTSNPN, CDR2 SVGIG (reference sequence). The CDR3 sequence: CAWNENTGELFF. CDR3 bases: TGTGCCTGGAACGAGAACACCGGGGAGCTGTTTTTT.

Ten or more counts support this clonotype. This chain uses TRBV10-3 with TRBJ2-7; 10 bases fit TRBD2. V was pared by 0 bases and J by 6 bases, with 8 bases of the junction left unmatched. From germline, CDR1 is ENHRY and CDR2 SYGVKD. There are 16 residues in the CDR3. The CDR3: CAISESPGLAMFEQYF. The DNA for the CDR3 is TGTGCCATCAGTGAGTCCCCGGGACTAGCGATGTTCGAGCAGTACTTC.

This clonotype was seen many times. CDR3 protein: CASSYNPNSGELFF. CDR3 nucleotide sequence: TGTGCCAGCAGTTATAACCCCAACTCTGGGGAGCTGTTTTTT. The J gene is TRBJ2-2, the V gene TRBV6-1; D is unclear. The V and J ends lost 5 bases and 8 bases respectively, with 15 bases between them. CDR3 length: 14 amino acids. Germline CDR1 and CDR2: MNHNS and SASEGT.

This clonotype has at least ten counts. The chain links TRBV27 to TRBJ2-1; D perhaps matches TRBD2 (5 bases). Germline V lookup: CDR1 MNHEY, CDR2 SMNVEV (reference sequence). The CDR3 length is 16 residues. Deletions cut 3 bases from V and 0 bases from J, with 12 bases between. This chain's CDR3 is CASSFPGVSSYNEQFF. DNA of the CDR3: TGTGCCAGCAGTTTCCCCGGGGTTAGCTCCTACAATGAGCAGTTCTTC.

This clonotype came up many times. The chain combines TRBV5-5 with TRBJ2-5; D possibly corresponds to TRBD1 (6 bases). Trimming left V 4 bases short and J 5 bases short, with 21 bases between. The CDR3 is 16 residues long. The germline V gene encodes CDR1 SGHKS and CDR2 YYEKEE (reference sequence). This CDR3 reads CASSKQGWPPGETQYF. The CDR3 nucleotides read TGTGCCAGCAGCAAACAGGGTTGGCCCCCAGGGGAGACCCAGTACTTC.

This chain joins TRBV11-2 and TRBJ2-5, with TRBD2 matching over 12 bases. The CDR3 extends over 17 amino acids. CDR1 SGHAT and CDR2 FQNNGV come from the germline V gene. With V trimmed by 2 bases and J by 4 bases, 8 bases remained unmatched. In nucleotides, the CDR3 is TGTGCCAGCAGCTTAAGGGTACTAGCGGGGGGACGAGAGACCCAGTACTTC. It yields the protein CASSLRVLAGGRETQYF. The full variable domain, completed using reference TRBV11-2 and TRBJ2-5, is EAGVAQSPRYKIIEKRQSVAFWCNPISGHATLYWYQQILGQGPKLLIQFQNNGVVDDSQLPKDRFSAERLKGVDSTLKIQPAKLEDSAVYLCASSLRVLAGGRETQYFGPGTRLLVL.

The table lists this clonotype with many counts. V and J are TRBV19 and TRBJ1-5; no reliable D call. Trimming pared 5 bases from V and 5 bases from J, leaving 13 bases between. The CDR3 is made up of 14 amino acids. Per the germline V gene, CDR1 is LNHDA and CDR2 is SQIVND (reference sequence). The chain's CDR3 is CASSRSLYDQPQHF. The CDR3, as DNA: TGTGCCAGTAGTCGTAGCCTGTACGATCAGCCCCAGCATTTT.

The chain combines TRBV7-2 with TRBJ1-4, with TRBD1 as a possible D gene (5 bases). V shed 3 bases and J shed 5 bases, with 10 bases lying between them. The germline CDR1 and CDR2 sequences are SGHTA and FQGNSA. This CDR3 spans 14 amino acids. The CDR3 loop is CASSFGGGNEKLFF. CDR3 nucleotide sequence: TGTGCCAGCAGCTTCGGGGGTGGGAATGAAAAACTGTTTTTT.